The 24 T cell receptor beta chains below were found in one sample sequenced in a study of control samples from healthy donors and cancer patients. Some clones are missing from TCRdb's copy, which holds only in-frame ones; the method was immunoSEQ multiplex PCR. Among around 130,000 clones listed, about 88% were seen once. Specimen: blood. These TCRs come from a man aged 45 to 65 in good health.

The V and J genes are TRBV6-5 and TRBJ2-2; D is unclear. CDR3 size: 14 residues. V lost 6 bases, J lost 4 bases, and 12 bases lay in between. Germline values: CDR1 MNHEY, CDR2 SVGAGI. The CDR3 loop reads CASRSPGRTGELFF. The DNA of the CDR3 is TGTGCCAGCAGGTCCCCCGGGCGCACCGGGGAGCTGTTTTTT.

CDR3 sequence (DNA): TGTGCCAGCAGTGAAGTGGACACCTCCTACGAGCAGTACTTC. It is translated as CASSEVDTSYEQYF. The chain links TRBV6-1 to TRBJ2-7, with D perhaps TRBD1 (5 bases). CDR1 and CDR2 from the germline V gene are MNHNS and SASEGT. Between the trimmed V and J ends, which lost 1 base and 0 bases, there was a span of 7 bases. There are 14 residues in the CDR3.

This rearrangement joins TRBV19 to TRBJ1-1; no clear D. Per germline, CDR1 LNHDA and CDR2 SQIVND (reference sequence). V was clipped by 3 bases and J by 2 bases, with 7 bases between them. This CDR3 has 13 residues. The CDR3 sequence is CASSIGVNTEAFF. Here the CDR3 DNA reads TGTGCCAGTAGTATTGGGGTAAACACTGAAGCTTTCTTT.

This chain connects TRBV6-6 to TRBJ1-1; D gene uncertain. The V end was cut by 4 bases, the J end by 3 bases, with 9 bases between. From germline, CDR1 is MNHNY and CDR2 SVGAGI (reference sequence). The CDR3 is 13 residues long. CDR3 protein: CASSSERYTEAFF. The CDR3 DNA is TGTGCCAGCAGTTCCGAGCGGTACACTGAAGCTTTCTTT.

J is TRBJ1-4 and V is TRBV18; D is unresolved. The V and J ends lost 0 bases and 7 bases respectively, with 12 bases between them. Germline V lookup: CDR1 KGHSH, CDR2 LQKENI. The CDR3 runs 15 residues. CDR3 in amino acids: CASSPPSPGSEKLFF. In nucleotides, the CDR3 is TGTGCCAGCTCACCACCGAGCCCAGGAAGTGAAAAACTGTTTTTT.

This clone was counted a single time. The J gene is TRBJ1-6, the V gene TRBV9; no firm D call. Germline V gene sequence: CDR1 SGDLS, CDR2 YYNGEE. The CDR3 is 13 amino acids. Trimming took off 1 base at V and 8 bases at J, with 7 bases between the two ends. For the CDR3, the DNA is TGTGCCAGCAGCGTAACGTGGGATTCACCCCTCCACTTT. Amino acids: CASSVTWDSPLHF.

The genes are TRBV5-4 and TRBJ1-6, with D tentatively TRBD1 (6 bases). The CDR3 is 14 amino acids. The germline V and J ends were trimmed by 2 bases and 10 bases, with 13 bases remaining between them. Germline-derived CDR1 and CDR2 are SGHNT and YYREEE (reference sequence). The CDR3 region has the DNA TGTGCCAGCAGCTTACAGGGATTCAGGTCACCCCTCCACTTT. It codes for CASSLQGFRSPLHF.

The chain links TRBV5-4 to TRBJ1-2; D not resolved. Trimming stripped 1 base from V and 2 bases from J, with 9 bases between. Germline V CDR1 and CDR2: SGHNT, YYREEE (reference sequence). The CDR3 spans 14 residues. The CDR3 DNA reads TGTGCCAGCAGCTTGAGTGAGCTCAACTATGGCTACACCTTC. It translates to CASSLSELNYGYTF.

The chain has TRBV10-2 and TRBJ1-1; possibly TRBD1 for D (5 bases). V lost 0 bases and J 7 bases, leaving 15 bases between the germline ends. CDR1 WSHSY and CDR2 SAAADI come from the germline V gene. This CDR3 is built from 15 residues. The chain's CDR3 is CASSESTGPYFEAFF. The CDR3 region has the DNA TGCGCCAGCAGTGAGTCGACGGGGCCCTACTTTGAAGCTTTCTTT.

V usage is TRBV5-1 and J usage is TRBJ2-5; 14 bases agree with TRBD2. Germline CDR1 SGHRS, CDR2 YFSETQ. This CDR3 has 16 residues. Trimming cost V 4 bases and J 4 bases; bases outside gene matches: 6. The CDR3 protein is CASSPDGLAGGETQYF. The CDR3 DNA reads TGCGCCAGCAGCCCCGACGGACTAGCGGGGGGAGAGACCCAGTACTTC.

This sequence joins TRBV5-6 and TRBJ2-5; the D is unclear. CDR1 SGHDT and CDR2 YYEEEE come from the germline V gene. The CDR3 length is 12 residues. Trimming left V 2 bases short and J 5 bases short, with 7 bases between. The CDR3 sequence: CASSFSLETQYF. DNA for the CDR3: TGTGCCAGCAGCTTCAGTTTGGAGACCCAGTACTTC.

The chain couples TRBV6-5 to TRBJ1-6; TRBD1 matches 7 bases. Germline V CDR1 and CDR2: MNHEY, SVGAGI. Trimming removed 6 bases from V and 3 bases from J; junction bases left unmatched: 5. This CDR3 comprises 15 residues. The chain's CDR3 is CASRLQGGYNSPLHF. The CDR3 bases are TGTGCCAGCAGACTCCAGGGGGGCTATAATTCACCCCTCCACTTT.

The chain uses TRBV19 and TRBJ1-6; 8 bases fit TRBD1. Germline CDR1 and CDR2: LNHDA and SQIVND (reference sequence). The J segment lost 3 bases and the V segment lost 5 bases, leaving 3 bases of the junction unmatched. The CDR3 spans 15 residues. In nucleotides, the CDR3 is TGTGCCAGTAGTTCGGACAGGGTCTATAATTCACCCCTCCACTTT. Residues: CASSSDRVYNSPLHF.

The genes are TRBV5-6 and TRBJ2-6; TRBD1 aligns across 7 bases. V lost 2 bases, J lost 5 bases, and 4 bases stayed unmatched. The CDR3 has 15 amino acids. CDR1 is SGHDT, CDR2 YYEEEE, per germline. The chain's CDR3 is CASSLGQVWANVLTF. The CDR3 DNA reads as TGTGCCAGCAGCTTAGGACAGGTATGGGCCAACGTCCTGACTTTC.

The chain combines TRBV11-2 with TRBJ1-4; D remains unclear. CDR3 length equals 14 residues. V was shortened by 6 bases and J by 4 bases, with 12 bases between the two germline ends. Germline CDR1 reads SGHAT; CDR2 reads FQNNGV. The CDR3 region is CASSLHGINEKLFF. The CDR3 DNA sequence: TGTGCCAGCAGTTTACACGGCATTAATGAAAAACTGTTTTTT.

The genes are TRBV5-4 and TRBJ2-7; tentatively, D is TRBD1 (6 bases). Germline V gene lookup returns CDR1 SGHNT and CDR2 YYREEE (reference sequence). The CDR3 has 14 residues. V lost 3 bases to trimming and J lost 5 bases, with 15 bases between them. CDR3 bases: TGTGCCAGCAGCTCTCCAACAGGGTCCCACGAGCAGTACTTC. Amino acid sequence: CASSSPTGSHEQYF.

This sequence joins TRBV18 and TRBJ2-7, with 9 bases matching TRBD1. Looked up from germline, CDR1 is KGHSH and CDR2 is LQKENI. This CDR3 is 15 amino acids long. Losses at the gene ends were 3 bases for V and 5 bases for J; bases not matched to a gene: 8. The CDR3 spells CASSPSQGAEDEQYF. CDR3 nucleotides: TGTGCCAGCTCACCCTCACAGGGGGCGGAGGACGAGCAGTACTTC.

As DNA, the CDR3 is TGTGCCAGCAGCTTTTTCCAAGAGACCCAGTACTTC. Translated, it gives CASSFFQETQYF. The chain is built from TRBV5-4 and TRBJ2-5; the D is unclear. CDR3 length: 12 residues. Looked up from germline, CDR1 is SGHNT and CDR2 is YYREEE (reference sequence). Between the trimmed V and J ends, which lost 2 bases and 1 base, there was a span of 3 bases.

J is TRBJ1-1 and V is TRBV5-6; D may be TRBD1 (5 bases). Germline V CDR1 and CDR2: SGHDT, YYEEEE. Between the trimmed V and J ends, which lost 0 bases and 4 bases, there was a span of 16 bases. This CDR3 comprises 16 residues. CDR3 loop: CASSLVAPAGTTEAFF. CDR3 sequence (DNA): TGTGCCAGCAGCTTGGTTGCTCCCGCAGGGACCACTGAAGCTTTCTTT. The variable domain in full, with the rest retrieved from reference TRBV5-6 and TRBJ1-1, is DAGVTQSPTHLIKTRGQQVTLRCSPKSGHDTVSWYQQALGQGPQFIFQYYEEEERQRGNFPDRFSGHQFPNYSSELNVNALLLGDSALYLCASSLVAPAGTTEAFFGQGTRLTVV.

The chain has TRBV6-1 and TRBJ2-7; perhaps TRBD1 as D (7 bases). With 3 bases removed from V and 2 bases from J, the gap between germline ends came to 17 bases. CDR3 length: 16 residues. Looked up from germline, CDR1 is MNHNS and CDR2 is SASEGT. The DNA for the CDR3 is TGTGCCAGCAGTGATATCTCAGGGGGGAACACCTACGAGCAGTACTTC. This encodes CASSDISGGNTYEQYF.

The count of this clone is one. V usage is TRBV4-1 and J usage is TRBJ1-2, with D maybe TRBD1 (5 bases). Trimming shortened V by 0 bases and J by 4 bases, and 9 bases separated the two germline ends. The CDR3 runs to 14 residues. The germline gives CDR1 MGHRA, CDR2 YSYEKL. The CDR3 protein is CASSQEQGRYGYTF. The CDR3 DNA reads as TGCGCCAGCAGCCAAGAGCAGGGTCGCTATGGCTACACCTTC.

The chain couples TRBV7-2 to TRBJ2-1; D not certain. This CDR3 has 15 amino acids. Germline assignment: CDR1 SGHTA and CDR2 FQGNSA. Trimming left V 5 bases short and J 1 base short, with 12 bases between. The DNA for the CDR3 is TGTGCCAGCAGCCCTCGTTACGGGTCCTACAATGAGCAGTTCTTC. Protein sequence: CASSPRYGSYNEQFF.

This clone was seen only once. J is TRBJ2-1 and V is TRBV7-8; 13 bases are a match to TRBD2. This CDR3 is built from 16 residues. Germline CDR1 SGHVS, CDR2 FQNEAQ. V lost 7 bases, J lost 3 bases, and 6 bases stayed unmatched. The CDR3 nucleotides are TGTGCCAGCAAGACTAGCGGGGGGCTCCGCTACAATGAGCAGTTCTTC. This gives the protein CASKTSGGLRYNEQFF.

The J gene is TRBJ2-3, the V gene TRBV2; D is unresolved. This CDR3 spans 12 amino acids. Germline CDR1 SNHLY, CDR2 FYNNEI. Trimming removed 6 bases at V and 4 bases at J, with 8 bases between. In nucleotides, the CDR3 is TGTGCCAGCAGAGCCGAGGCAGATACGCAGTATTTT. Translated: CASRAEADTQYF.